The text below deals with one T cell receptor beta chain. No antigen is known for it. The study made its TRB cDNA libraries by 5' RACE, adding UMI labels. Following a re-call of the 5' RACE reads, TCRdb has one entry per CDR3 protein and lacks DNA. Its listing shows about 89,000 distinct CDR3 sequences. Investigators sorted each CD8+ T cell subset in triplicate, taking around 330,000 cells each time. CD45RO-CCR7+CD27+CD95- defined naive CD8+ T cells. This record comes from a study of CXCR3-negative and CXCR3-positive naive CD8 T cells. Regarding the study as a whole: In CXCR3-positive naive cells, the TRB CDR3s were more hydrophobic than in CXCR3-negative naive cells.

There are 15 residues in the CDR3. Germline V gene data show CDR1 as MDHEN and CDR2 as SYDVKM. The chain uses TRBV28 and TRBJ2-5; TCRdb indicates TRBD1, and absent DNA this call remains unverified. The TCR sequence derives from a human donor in good health. Some clones in this sample may be carry-over from other donors' samples. Sequencing input: naive CXCR3+ CD8+ T cells from blood. The subset: CD45RO-CCR7+CD27+CD95- naive CD8+ T cells expressing CXCR3 (TNR3+). The CDR3 loop is CASSLYSGGQETQYF.